The 25 T cell receptor beta chains reported below all come from one sample, sequenced in a study of prognosis after radiotherapy for stage I lung cancer. Amplification of TCR beta CDR3 from genomic DNA used two-round multiplex PCR. Primers (each specific to one TRBV or TRBJ gene) were used in first-round PCR. TCRdb re-called the multiplex PCR reads with MiXCR, one entry per CDR3 protein. The sample contains about 51,000 distinct CDR3 sequences, 30% to 35% of which appear only once. The sample consisted of PBMCs, taken before or after stereotactic body radiation therapy (not recorded which). The receptors were gathered from a donor over 45 with non-small cell lung cancer.

About this clonotype: A far bigger clonotype differs at one base, so this is likely a read error. The chain has TRBV7-2 and TRBJ2-6, with D hard to call. CDR1 SGHTA and CDR2 FQGNSA come from the germline V gene. Deletions cut 7 bases from V and 0 bases from J, with 16 bases between. This CDR3 is 17 amino acids long. The CDR3 protein is CASNSGPFSSGANVLTF. The CDR3 DNA sequence: TGTGCCAGCAACAGTGGGCCCTTCAGCTCTGGGGCCAACGTCCTGACTTTC.

This clonotype was seen a few times. Given a much more abundant clone one base away, this may be a read error. This chain connects TRBV7-2 to TRBJ1-4; 9 bases agree with TRBD1. Germline CDR1 SGHTA, CDR2 FQGNSA. The length of the CDR3 is 15 residues. The CDR3 DNA follows: TGTGCCAGCAGCTCTTCCGGGACAGGGCGTGAAAAAATGTTTTTT. Translated, it gives CASSSSGTGREKMFF.

The chain has TRBV5-1 and TRBJ2-7; 11 nucleotides align to TRBD1. V was pared by 1 base and J by 4 bases, with 7 bases of the junction left unmatched. There are 16 residues in the CDR3. Germline V gene data show CDR1 as SGHRS and CDR2 as YFSETQ. The CDR3 nucleotides are TGCGCCAGCAGCTTGTCTCCGGGACAGGGGGAATACGAGCAGTACTTC. Amino acids: CASSLSPGQGEYEQYF.

This clonotype has ten or more counts. V is TRBV30 and J is TRBJ2-6, with a weak D call TRBD1 (5 bases). The ends were cut back, 4 bases at V and 1 base at J, with 8 bases in the middle. The CDR3 has 14 amino acids. Germline CDR1 GTSNPN, CDR2 SVGIG (reference sequence). The CDR3 coding sequence is TGTGCCTGGAACCAGGGTTCTGGGGCCAACGTCCTGACTTTC. As protein: CAWNQGSGANVLTF. The full variable domain, completed using reference TRBV30 and TRBJ2-6, is SQTIHQWPATLVQPVGSPLSLECTVEGTSNPNLYWYRQAAGRGLQLLFYSVGIGQISSEVPQNLSASRPQDRQFILSSKKLLLSDSGFYLCAWNQGSGANVLTFGAGSRLTVL.

Regarding this clonotype: A read error is likely here: a far larger clone is one base away. J is TRBJ2-2 and V is TRBV6-8; 8 bases align to TRBD1. The germline CDR1 and CDR2 sequences are MNHGY and SAAAGT. V gave up 3 bases and J gave up 6 bases; unmatched junction bases: 6. CDR3 length: 15 amino acids. The CDR3, as DNA: TGTGCCAGCAGTTATCCCAGGGGGCTGGCCGGGGAGCTGTTTTTT. It yields the protein CASSYPRGLAGELFF.

This clonotype is labeled as medium-sized (0.01 to 0.1%). The rearrangement joins TRBV11-2 to TRBJ2-7; no clear D. The CDR3 is 14 residues long. V gave up 1 base and J gave up 5 bases, with 12 bases separating them. CDR1 and CDR2 from the germline V gene are SGHAT and FQNNGV. CDR3 loop: CASSLASLGDEQYF. In nucleotides, the CDR3 is TGTGCCAGCAGCTTAGCTAGTCTGGGCGACGAGCAGTACTTC.

The chain combines TRBV28 with TRBJ2-1, with TRBD2 matching 9 bases. The V and J ends lost 5 bases and 0 bases, in that order; junction bases with no gene match: 5. CDR1 is MDHEN, CDR2 SYDVKM, per germline. The CDR3 totals 16 residues. CDR3 sequence reads: CASSTSGLSSYNEQFF. DNA of the CDR3: TGTGCCAGCAGTACTAGCGGGCTTAGCTCCTACAATGAGCAGTTCTTC.

As regards this clonotype: At one of its ends the junction is not consistent with the germline gene, which may arise from a read error. The rearrangement uses TRBV6-1 and TRBJ2-7; D remains unclear. CDR3 length: 11 amino acids. The germline V gene has CDR1 MNHNS and CDR2 SASEGT. The CDR3 sequence is CSSSDTNEQYF. The CDR3 coding sequence is TGTTCCAGCAGCGACACTAACGAGCAGTACTTC.

This clonotype was seen ten or more times. V is TRBV28 and J is TRBJ1-5; D may be TRBD1 (6 bases). CDR3 length: 13 amino acids. Germline values: CDR1 MDHEN, CDR2 SYDVKM. With 7 bases removed from V and 1 base from J, the gap between germline ends came to 8 bases. This CDR3 is CASKQGSNQPQHF. The CDR3 DNA is TGTGCCAGCAAACAGGGAAGCAATCAGCCCCAGCATTTT.

In its sample, this clonotype was seen once. A read error may be the cause here, since a much bigger clone is one base away. This chain connects TRBV6-1 to TRBJ2-1; possibly TRBD2 for D (6 bases). The CDR3 sequence is 16 residues long. The germline V gene has CDR1 MNHNS and CDR2 SASEGT. CDR3 residues: CASSKAWWRVDNEQFF. CDR3 bases: TGTGCCAGCAGTAAAGCGTGGTGGAGGGTCGACAATGAGCAGTTCTTC.

This clonotype was detected many times. The conserved phenylalanine or tryptophan normally closing the CDR3 is absent here, so this likely arose from a read error. Because the CDR3's place on the DNA is in doubt, the DNA is left out and the CDR3 is given as listed by TCRdb. The chain has TRBV30 and TRBJ2-1; the table names TRBD2, a call not compared with the DNA. The CDR3 region is 10 residues in length, termini included. From germline, CDR1 is GTSNPN and CDR2 SVGIG (reference sequence). Here the CDR3 reads CAWSVLTSSC.

As to this clonotype: This likely reflects a read error, since a far larger clone is one base away. The rearrangement links TRBV7-9 to TRBJ2-1, with D perhaps matching TRBD2 (6 bases). Trimming took off 4 bases at V and 2 bases at J, with 24 bases between the two ends. Germline CDR1 is SEHNR and CDR2 is FQNEAQ (reference sequence). The CDR3 is 19 residues long. The CDR3 loop is CASSSQGCGLAETYNEQFF. The CDR3, as DNA: TGTGCCAGCAGCTCCCAGGGCTGTGGTTTAGCGGAAACCTACAATGAGCAGTTCTTC.

Comments on this clonotype: A much larger clone is a single base away; this may be a read error. The gene calls are TRBV20-1 and TRBJ2-1; D assignment may be TRBD1 or TRBD2 (5 bases each). This CDR3 is 11 amino acids long. CDR1 and CDR2 from the germline V gene are DFQATT and SNEGSKA (reference sequence). V lost 7 bases to trimming and J lost 6 bases, with 10 bases between them. As DNA, the CDR3 is TGCAGTGACGGGACGGCCAATGAGCAGTTCTTC. As protein: CSDGTANEQFF.

This clonotype was seen repeatedly, ten times or more. This sequence joins TRBV7-2 and TRBJ1-1; weak D call: TRBD1 (5 bases). CDR3 size: 15 residues. Trimming removed 6 bases at V and 4 bases at J, with 18 bases between. Germline CDR1 and CDR2: SGHTA and FQGNSA. The CDR3 coding sequence is TGTGCCAGCAGTTATCCTCCAGGGCGGTTCACTGAAGCTTTCTTT. Amino acid sequence: CASSYPPGRFTEAFF.

At least ten counts were recorded for this clonotype. The chain employs TRBV11-2 and TRBJ2-5, with D unclear. The germline V gene has CDR1 SGHAT and CDR2 FQNNGV. Trimming cost V 1 base and J 5 bases, with 20 bases left between them. The CDR3 sequence is 17 residues long. CDR3 DNA: TGTGCCAGCAGCTTAGTACTGCGGCCTCCCGCGGTGGAGACCCAGTACTTC. Translating gives CASSLVLRPPAVETQYF. The full variable domain, completed using reference TRBV11-2 and TRBJ2-5, is EAGVAQSPRYKIIEKRQSVAFWCNPISGHATLYWYQQILGQGPKLLIQFQNNGVVDDSQLPKDRFSAERLKGVDSTLKIQPAKLEDSAVYLCASSLVLRPPAVETQYFGPGTRLLVL.

V is TRBV28 and J is TRBJ2-7, with D possibly being TRBD2 (6 bases). V gave up 5 bases and J gave up 4 bases, with 21 bases separating them. Germline lookup yields CDR1 MDHEN and CDR2 SYDVKM. The length of the CDR3 is 16 residues. In nucleotides, the CDR3 is TGTGCCAGCAGTCCGAACCCTAGCGTGAGATTTTACGAGCAGTACTTC. It encodes CASSPNPSVRFYEQYF. Filled out from reference TRBV28 and TRBJ2-7, the complete variable domain reads DVKVTQSSRYLVKRTGEKVFLECVQDMDHENMFWYRQDPGLGLRLIYFSYDVKMKEKGDIPEGYSVSREKKERFSLILESASTNQTSMYLCASSPNPSVRFYEQYFGPGTRLTVT.

In regard to this clonotype: At one boundary the junction diverges from the germline segment, which might be a read error. J is TRBJ2-2 and V is TRBV7-6, with D tentatively TRBD2 (5 bases). The CDR3 has 13 residues. The germline CDR1 and CDR2 sequences are SGHVS and FNYEAQ. The CDR3 sequence is CASSPTEAGEMFF. As DNA, the CDR3 is TGTGCCAGCAGTCCCACGGAAGCCGGGGAGATGTTTTTT.

Details on this clonotype: This sequence is one base from a far larger clone and is likely a read error. The V and J genes are TRBV6-2 or TRBV6-3 and TRBJ2-3; no clear D. The germline V gene encodes CDR1 MNHEY and CDR2 SVGEGT. The V and J ends lost 2 bases and 7 bases respectively, with 4 bases between them. The CDR3 has 11 residues. The CDR3, as DNA: TGTGCCAGCAGTTACGGCAATACGCAGTATTTT. Its protein is CASSYGNTQYF.

A few counts support this clonotype. A much larger clone lies a single base off, so this may be a read error. The chain uses TRBV6-2 or TRBV6-3 and TRBJ2-3; 7 bases are a match to TRBD2. This CDR3 has 14 residues. Germline lookup yields CDR1 MNHEY and CDR2 SVGEGT. The CDR3 nucleotides read TGTGCCGTGGTTGGCGGGAGTAATACAGATACGAAGTATTTT. The encoded protein is CAVVGGSNTDTKYF.

This clonotype was seen at least ten times. The chain recombines TRBV11-3 with TRBJ2-3; 9 nucleotides agree with TRBD1. V was clipped by 3 bases and J by 4 bases; unmatched bases: 5. Germline CDR1 SGHNT, CDR2 YENEEA. This CDR3 comprises 15 residues. CDR3 protein: CASSFGTGLADTQYF. The CDR3 region has the DNA TGTGCCAGCAGCTTCGGGACAGGGCTCGCAGATACGCAGTATTTT.

This clonotype was seen repeatedly, ten times or more. The chain recombines TRBV20-1 with TRBJ2-7; D is possibly TRBD1 (5 bases). The CDR3 contains 15 residues. V lost 0 bases and J 3 bases, leaving 15 bases between the germline ends. Germline CDR1 reads DFQATT; CDR2 reads SNEGSKA (reference sequence). CDR3 bases: TGCAGTGCTAGAGATCCGTCCCAGGGCGACTACGAGCAGTACTTC. Its translation is CSARDPSQGDYEQYF.

In its sample, this clonotype was seen many times. The chain links TRBV4-2 to TRBJ2-1; D uncertain. V lost 4 bases to trimming and J lost 8 bases, with 15 bases between them. CDR1 LGHNA and CDR2 YNFKEQ come from the germline V gene. This CDR3 has 14 residues. CDR3 DNA sequence: TGTGCCAGCAGCCTAGGCCCTTCATCCGATGAGCAGTTCTTC. Protein product: CASSLGPSSDEQFF.

This clonotype was detected only a few times. A much larger clone lies one base from this, so it may be a read error. The rearrangement links TRBV10-3 to TRBJ2-7; TRBD2 agrees at 12 bases. V lost 11 bases to trimming and J lost 4 bases; unmatched junction nucleotides: 12. Germline V gene data show CDR1 as ENHRY and CDR2 as SYGVKD. CDR3 length: 15 residues. The CDR3 protein is CAVTPATSGRYEQYF. The CDR3 DNA follows: TGTGCCGTCACTCCCGCGACTAGCGGGAGATACGAGCAGTACTTC.

In this sample, this clonotype turned up many times. The CDR3 coding sequence is TGCAGCGTTGGTTCCGGGTATGGATACTATGGCTACACCTTC. As protein: CSVGSGYGYYGYTF. The chain links TRBV29-1 to TRBJ1-2, with D hard to call. Trimming removed 4 bases at V and 3 bases at J, with 15 bases between. Germline assignment: CDR1 SQVTM and CDR2 ANQGSEA. The CDR3 consists of 14 residues.

This clonotype was counted many times. V is TRBV29-1 and J is TRBJ2-7, with TRBD2 matching 8 bases. CDR1 is SQVTM and CDR2 is ANQGSEA in the germline V gene. This CDR3 is 14 amino acids long. V lost 1 base to trimming and J lost 5 bases; unmatched junction nucleotides: 7. CDR3 region: CSVEAPGGVHEQYF. CDR3 sequence (DNA): TGCAGCGTTGAAGCCCCGGGAGGGGTCCACGAGCAGTACTTC.